This TCR beta chain was sequenced in a study of blood T cell repertoires in COVID-19. V lost 6 bases and J 2 bases, leaving 23 bases between the germline ends. The CDR3 consists of 17 residues. Germline V CDR1 and CDR2: SGHDT, YYEEEE. Profiling relied on immunoSEQ multiplex PCR, and the TCRdb table lists in-frame clones only, not all of them. Here the sample spans 150,000 to 170,000 clones, approximately 80% being singletons. The clonotype comes from a woman of 80 years or more with acute or convalescent COVID-19. Sequenced input: peripheral blood. The chain joins TRBV5-6 to TRBJ1-1; D not resolved. CDR3 loop: CASKVFGIREGNTEAFF. The CDR3 nucleotides read TGTGCCAGCAAGGTCTTTGGCATAAGGGAGGGAAACACTGAAGCTTTCTTT.